The entry below describes one TCR beta chain. This entry belongs to a study of OX40 agonist ivuxolimab in advanced cancers. Trimming left V 4 bases short and J 1 base short, with 7 bases between. This CDR3 is 13 amino acids long. Per germline, CDR1 MNHEY and CDR2 SVGAGI. Here immunoSEQ multiplex PCR was the method, and the copy in TCRdb shows in-frame clones only, minus some. The profile shows tens of thousands of clones, approximately 90% of them singletons. The chain combines TRBV6-5 with TRBJ1-1; D might be TRBD1 (6 bases). The clonotype was recovered from an adult with an advanced solid tumor such as melanoma, head and neck, liver or kidney cancer. This specimen was CD4+ or CD8+ T cells sorted from blood, taken in a trial of the OX40 agonist ivuxolimab. Here the CDR3 DNA reads TGTGCCAGCAGTTCGACAGGGAACACTGAAGCTTTCTTT. It translates to CASSSTGNTEAFF.